The present entry profiles one TCR beta chain with its context. This specimen comes from a study of blood T cell repertoires in COVID-19. Trimming removed 0 bases from V and 1 base from J; junction bases left unmatched: 13. The germline gives CDR1 LNHNV, CDR2 YYDKDF (reference sequence). This CDR3 contains 19 residues. Assay used: immunoSEQ multiplex PCR; TCRdb lists only in-frame clones, some missing. The data contain roughly 190,000 clones, roughly 76% of them singletons. Sequencing was carried out using peripheral blood. The clonotype originates from a woman aged 50 to 60 with active or convalescent COVID-19. This chain connects TRBV15 to TRBJ2-7; 9 bases line up with TRBD1. The CDR3 protein is CATSRDSGNRQGVSYEQYF. CDR3 nucleotides: TGTGCCACCAGCAGAGATTCGGGAAATAGACAGGGGGTATCCTACGAGCAGTACTTC. The whole variable domain, remainder taken from reference TRBV15 and TRBJ2-7, is DAMVIQNPRYQVTQFGKPVTLSCSQTLNHNVMYWYQQKSSQAPKLLFHYYDKDFNNEADTPDNFQSRRPNTSFCFLDIRSPGLGDTAMYLCATSRDSGNRQGVSYEQYFGPGTRLTVT.